Listed below are T cell receptor beta chains from one sample, sequenced in a study of shared clonotypes between healthy human individuals. TCRdb's table, derived via immunoSEQ multiplex PCR, lists solely in-frame clones and lacks some. The sample includes some 690,000 clones, about 90% of them seen just once. Sequenced material: memory CD8+ T cells from PBMCs. These receptors were obtained from a man between 18 and 35 years old in good health. Some clones in this sample may be carry-over from other donors' samples. The CDR3 runs from the conserved cysteine through the conserved F or W. Each record gives: J gene, V gene, clone size, D gene, CDR3 protein, CDR3 DNA. The D gene is left open where the match is weak. Some rows have no size entry. The others give once, few or many, or a class for an expanded clone.

TRBJ2-1 TRBV2 . TRBD2 CASSEIGVAGGPEQFF TGTGCCAGCAGTGAAATTGGAGTAGCGGGAGGACCCGAGCAGTTCTTC
TRBJ1-3 TRBV5-6 . TRBD1 CASSLNLGDWGQQNTIYF TGTGCCAGCAGCTTGAACTTGGGGGATTGGGGACAGCAAAACACCATATATTTT
TRBJ2-7 TRBV6-1 . . CASSLRLSYEQYF TGTGCCAGCAGTCTTCGACTATCCTACGAGCAGTACTTC
TRBJ1-3 TRBV30 once . CACPRASEGNTIYF TGTGCCTGCCCGAGAGCCTCGGAGGGAAACACCATATATTTT
TRBJ2-1 TRBV7-8 . . CASSLDTDSYNEQFF TGTGCCAGCAGCTTAGACACGGACTCCTACAATGAGCAGTTCTTC
TRBJ1-1 TRBV29-1 . TRBD1 CSVARGLTEAFF TGCAGCGTTGCCAGGGGGCTCACTGAAGCTTTCTTT
TRBJ1-1 TRBV6-5 . . CASSYAGRDTEAFF TGTGCCAGCAGTTACGCGGGACGGGACACTGAAGCTTTCTTT
TRBJ2-3 TRBV27 . . CASRTRDLTKTDTQYF TGTGCCAGCAGAACTAGGGACCTGACGAAAACAGATACGCAGTATTTT
TRBJ1-1 TRBV6-5 few . CASMGGLTEAFF TGTGCCAGCATGGGGGGACTCACTGAAGCTTTCTTT
TRBJ2-2 TRBV6-5 . . CASSYSLRDSPGELFF TGTGCCAGCAGTTACTCGCTCCGGGACTCTCCCGGGGAGCTGTTTTTT
TRBJ2-3 TRBV9 . TRBD1 CASSVVGQGAWDTQYF TGTGCCAGCAGCGTAGTGGGACAGGGGGCTTGGGATACGCAGTATTTT
TRBJ1-6 TRBV28 . . CASSLRATNSPLHF TGTGCCAGCAGTTTAAGGGCGACTAATTCACCCCTCCACTTT
TRBJ1-1 TRBV28 . . CASSFDQRTEAFF TGTGCCAGCAGTTTTGATCAACGAACTGAAGCTTTCTTT
TRBJ2-3 TRBV14 . TRBD2 CASSPFRTSGSQDTQYF TGTGCCAGCAGCCCCTTTCGTACTAGCGGGAGTCAAGATACGCAGTATTTT
TRBJ2-7 TRBV28 . . CASSSSTEYEQYF .
TRBJ1-2 TRBV6-5 . TRBD1 CASMGQDIWGYTF TGTGCCAGCATGGGACAGGACATATGGGGCTACACCTTC
TRBJ2-1 TRBV9 . TRBD2 CASSAGGTSTDEQFF TGTGCCAGCAGCGCGGGGGGGACTAGCACCGATGAGCAGTTCTTC
TRBJ2-1 TRBV4-3 . . CASSQDQRRSGAYNEQFF TGCGCCAGCAGCCAAGATCAGCGTCGGAGCGGCGCCTACAATGAGCAGTTCTTC
TRBJ2-1 TRBV27 . TRBD1 CASSWQGARFFDEQFF TGTGCCAGCAGTTGGCAGGGGGCTCGATTTTTTGATGAGCAGTTCTTC
TRBJ2-5 TRBV5-1 . TRBD2 CASSSTSGGKETQYF TGCGCCAGCAGCTCGACTAGCGGGGGGAAAGAGACCCAGTACTTC
TRBJ2-7 TRBV4-2 . . CASSQVGGEAYEQYF TGTGCCAGCAGCCAAGTAGGCGGAGAGGCCTACGAGCAGTACTTC
TRBJ2-2 TRBV30 . . CAWSVVASTGELFF TGTGCCTGGAGTGTTGTGGCGAGCACCGGGGAGCTGTTTTTT
TRBJ2-7 TRBV5-1 . TRBD2 CASSLNPSGSRNEQYF TGCGCCAGCAGCTTGAATCCGAGCGGGAGCCGAAACGAGCAGTACTTC
TRBJ2-1 TRBV5-5 . TRBD1 CASSLGDRGYNEQFF TGTGCCAGCAGCTTGGGGGACAGGGGTTACAATGAGCAGTTCTTC
TRBJ2-1 TRBV1 . . CTSSQDRKQERAKHPVYNEQFF TGCACCAGCAGCCAAGATCGGAAACAGGAGCGGGCGAAACACCCAGTCTACAATGAGCAGTTCTTC
TRBJ2-3 TRBV19 . . CASSELPPPRTDTQYF TGTGCCAGTAGTGAGTTACCACCGCCCCGCACAGATACGCAGTATTTT
TRBJ2-1 TRBV6-4 few TRBD1 CASSPGQGGNEQFF TGTGCCAGCAGCCCGGGACAGGGTGGAAATGAGCAGTTCTTC
TRBJ1-3 TRBV7-8 once . CASSLVGFSGNTIYF TGTGCCAGCAGCTTAGTCGGCTTCTCTGGAAACACCATATATTTT
TRBJ2-1 TRBV4-1 . . CASSLSWNEQFF TGCGCCAGCAGTCTGTCGTGGAATGAGCAGTTCTTC
TRBJ2-1 TRBV28 once . CASLVGNEQFF TGTGCCAGCCTCGTGGGCAATGAGCAGTTCTTC
TRBJ2-7 TRBV4-3 . TRBD1 CASSIRQGTTYEQYF TGCGCCAGCAGCATACGACAGGGGACAACCTACGAGCAGTACTTC
TRBJ2-5 TRBV4-2 . TRBD2 CASSQPAGGETQYF TGTGCCAGCAGCCAACCCGCGGGAGGGGAGACCCAGTACTTC
TRBJ2-7 TRBV27 . . CASSLLGGYEQYF TGTGCCAGCAGTTTATTGGGCGGCTACGAGCAGTACTTC
TRBJ1-5 TRBV19 once . CASSFWGNHQPQHF TGTGCCAGTAGCTTTTGGGGGAACCATCAGCCCCAGCATTTT
TRBJ1-2 TRBV9 . . CASSVAGGIYGYTF TGTGCCAGCAGCGTGGCAGGTGGCATCTATGGCTACACCTTC
TRBJ2-1 TRBV27 . TRBD2 CASSSLAGGLDEQFF TGTGCCAGCAGTTCATTGGCGGGAGGACTCGATGAGCAGTTCTTC
TRBJ1-2 TRBV7-8 . . CASSLGRLNYGYTF TGTGCCAGCAGCTTAGGCCGTCTAAACTATGGCTACACCTTC
TRBJ2-1 TRBV5-1 . TRBD2 CASTLYRTSGDNEQFF TGCGCCAGCACTCTCTATCGGACTAGCGGGGACAATGAGCAGTTCTTC
TRBJ1-3 TRBV28 . . CASRLGGTGNTIYF TGTGCCAGCAGACTGGGGGGAACTGGAAACACCATATATTTT
TRBJ2-5 TRBV7-9 . . CASSLMEPRETQYF TGTGCCAGCAGCTTGATGGAACCCAGGGAGACCCAGTACTTC
TRBJ2-7 TRBV7-2 . . CASSLEMGATYEQYF TGTGCCAGCAGCTTAGAGATGGGGGCTACCTACGAGCAGTACTTC
TRBJ2-7 TRBV11-2 . . CASSLARGGHEQYF TGTGCCAGCAGCTTAGCCAGGGGCGGCCACGAGCAGTACTTC
TRBJ1-2 TRBV29-1 . TRBD1 CSVEDLTGGERVGYTF TGCAGCGTTGAAGATCTCACAGGGGGCGAACGAGTTGGCTACACCTTC
TRBJ1-1 TRBV28 . TRBD1 CASSTGQGMMNTEAFF TGTGCCAGCAGCACCGGACAGGGGATGATGAACACTGAAGCTTTCTTT
TRBJ2-1 TRBV29-1 once . CSVELLYNEQFF TGCAGCGTTGAACTCCTATACAATGAGCAGTTCTTC
TRBJ1-5 TRBV28 . TRBD1 CASLHHSGTGFYQPQHF TGTGCCAGCCTTCACCATTCCGGGACAGGGTTTTATCAGCCCCAGCATTTT
TRBJ2-7 TRBV5-1 . . CASSSPSSSYEQYF TGCGCCAGCAGCTCCCCGAGCAGCTCCTACGAGCAGTACTTC
TRBJ2-7 TRBV7-9 . . CASSLPGSYEQYF TGTGCCAGCAGCTTACCCGGGAGCTACGAGCAGTACTTC
TRBJ2-1 TRBV7-9 . . CASSLAIGSEQFF TGTGCCAGCAGCTTAGCGATCGGGAGTGAGCAGTTCTTC
TRBJ2-7 TRBV5-1 once . CASSLDGTYEQYF TGCGCCAGCAGCTTGGACGGGACCTACGAGCAGTACTTC
TRBJ2-5 TRBV7-3 . . CASSLVVWETQYF TGTGCCAGCAGCTTAGTGGTTTGGGAGACCCAGTACTTC
TRBJ2-4 TRBV19 once . CASSIGIRVSIENIQYF TGTGCCAGTAGTATAGGGATCCGCGTCAGTATCGAAAACATTCAGTACTTC
TRBJ2-7 TRBV28 . . CASSYERGLSYEQYF TGTGCCAGCAGTTATGAGCGTGGACTTTCCTACGAGCAGTACTTC